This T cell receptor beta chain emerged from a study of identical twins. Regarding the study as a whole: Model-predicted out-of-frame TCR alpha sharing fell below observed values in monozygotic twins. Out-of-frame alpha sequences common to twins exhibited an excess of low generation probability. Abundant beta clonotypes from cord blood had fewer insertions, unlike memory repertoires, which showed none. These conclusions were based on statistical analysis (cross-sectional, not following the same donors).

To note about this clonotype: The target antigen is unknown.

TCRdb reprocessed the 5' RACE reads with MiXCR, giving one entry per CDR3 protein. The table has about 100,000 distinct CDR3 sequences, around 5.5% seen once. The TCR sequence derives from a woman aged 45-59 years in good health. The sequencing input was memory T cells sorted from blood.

DNA for the CDR3: TGTGCCCAGACCCGGGGGCGCGAAGATACGCAGTATTTT. This sequence encodes CAQTRGREDTQYF. This sequence joins TRBV30 and TRBJ2-3; either TRBD1 or TRBD2 may fit D (6 bases each). Trimming stripped 8 bases from V and 5 bases from J, with 17 bases between. Per germline, CDR1 GTSNPN and CDR2 SVGIG (reference sequence). The CDR3 is 13 residues long.